This T cell receptor beta chain was sequenced during a study of shared clonotypes between healthy human individuals. General study results and limits: Estimated richness values were generally larger in naive subsets than in memory subsets.

To make CD8 memory, CD45RO+ cells were put together with CCR7-negative CD45RA+ TemRA cells. Sequencing was performed with immunoSEQ multiplex PCR; in TCRdb, only in-frame clones are kept and a portion is missing. This repertoire shows about 110,000 clones, under 70% found once; its top ten account for almost 25%. With regard to this clone: Its specificity is unknown.

Input material: memory CD8+ T cells sorted from blood. Subset described: CD45RO+ cells pooled with CCR7-negative TemRA cells. The receptor was derived from a woman aged 25 to 45 in good health.

DNA of the CDR3: TGTGCCAGCAGCATCCGGGACTCTATCAATGAGCAGTTCTTC. Protein product: CASSIRDSINEQFF. V and J are TRBV7-9 and TRBJ2-1; tentatively, D is TRBD2 (6 bases). The CDR3 has 14 amino acids. The V end lost 5 bases, the J end lost 6 bases, and 14 bases lay between the germline ends. The V gene's germline CDR1 is SEHNR and CDR2 FQNEAQ (reference sequence).